Here is one T cell receptor beta chain with its context. The antigen it recognizes is unknown. Base qualities are not at hand, and no much larger clone is one base apart. This entry belongs to a study of cytomegalovirus exposure and HLA in healthy donors (dated by TCRdb to 2016 to 2017). For the wider study: According to a later analysis, one platform produced both the 120 validation repertoires and the approximately 660 repertoires of the first cohort. The aim of the study was to test whether cataloging public T cell receptors could identify signatures of past pathogen exposure. Besides the first cohort of more than 650 subjects, a separate validation cohort made up of 120 different subjects was used. To predict cytomegalovirus infection status, the study combined high-throughput TCR immunosequencing, statistical association of individual TCRs with disease status, and machine learning. Findings and caveats that apply to the study as a whole: The study listed around 160 TCR beta chains as associated with cytomegalovirus. A few of the identified cytomegalovirus-associated TCR beta chains were confirmed in vitro to be specific for cytomegalovirus antigens. A later analysis lacked HLA typing for the validation cohort, so it scored co-occurrence in that cohort across all 120 or so repertoires. A later analysis found that TCRs clustered in the first cohort also tended to co-occur in the approximately 120 validation repertoires, with roughly 95% of cluster scores above 0. It was suggested by the authors that the approach could potentially be generalized to other disease states and immunological phenotypes. In both the original and validation cohorts, the classifier was reported to diagnose cytomegalovirus status with high specificity and sensitivity. Across donors, most TCR sequences were observed very rarely, whereas some public TCRs were present in many individuals.

The library was prepared using the immunoSEQ multiplex PCR assay. The authors' analysis ran thus. To diagnose cytomegalovirus status from the catalog of TCR beta chain sequences, a statistical classification framework was built. Here the immuneACCESS table is served through TCRdb, limited to in-frame sequences with V and J called. Missing clones are a known gap in these copies; in checked studies unresolved V genes cover under half, and the rest lacks a known reason. V and J calls and clone size come straight from that table; D and trimming were deduced from the DNA. The sample records 120,000 or so clones, approximately 90% of which are singletons. Of the sample, 1.5% to 2% falls within the top ten clones. The donors belonged to the validation cohort of around 130 subjects, which was separate from the roughly 700-subject first cohort. V is cut by 0 bases and J by 1 base, and the space between the germline ends is 10 bases. The germline V gene sets CDR1 to SGHRS and CDR2 to YFSETQ. From its cysteine to its phenylalanine, the CDR3 spans 15 amino acids. The kept DNA is CDR3 alone, 45 bases in frame from the first base.

The TCR was taken from a man younger than 35 in good health and CMV-seronegative. The sequenced sample consisted of PBMCs. The chain couples TRBV5-1 to TRBJ2-5, with no confidently assigned D gene. The DNA sequence is as follows: TGCGCCAGCAGCTTGGCCGCACAGATCCAAGAGACCCAGTACTTC. Protein translation: CASSLAAQIQETQYF.